These T cell receptor beta chains were read from a single sample in a study of T cells in localized non-small cell lung cancer. Profiling relied on immunoSEQ multiplex PCR, and the TCRdb table lists in-frame clones only, not all of them. This table has about 36,000 clones, approximately 94% appearing once. Here the sequenced sample was peripheral blood, taken before any cancer treatment. These receptors were obtained from a female donor over 55 with stage I lung adenocarcinoma. CDR3s include the opening cysteine and the closing phenylalanine or tryptophan. Fields, in order: J gene, V gene, D gene, clone size, CDR3 protein, CDR3 DNA. The D gene is left open where the match is weak. Clone size is stated in some rows and not others, as once, few, many or a class when expanded.

j_gene: TRBJ2-3; v_gene: TRBV7-9; d_gene: -; abundance: -; CDR3aa: CASSYTGYADTQYF; CDR3nt: TGTGCCAGCAGCTACACAGGGTACGCAGATACGCAGTATTTT
j_gene: TRBJ1-2; v_gene: TRBV5-4; d_gene: TRBD1; abundance: -; CDR3aa: CASSLADRGQGYTF; CDR3nt: TGTGCCAGCAGCTTGGCTGACAGGGGGCAGGGCTACACCTTC
j_gene: TRBJ1-1; v_gene: TRBV30; d_gene: TRBD1; abundance: -; CDR3aa: CAWSATFMLPGQGGTEAFF; CDR3nt: TGTGCCTGGAGTGCCACCTTTATGCTCCCGGGACAGGGGGGCACTGAAGCTTTCTTT
j_gene: TRBJ1-1; v_gene: TRBV6-6; d_gene: -; abundance: -; CDR3aa: CASSYVGSYTEAFF; CDR3nt: TGTGCCAGCAGTTACGTCGGCAGCTACACTGAAGCTTTCTTT
j_gene: TRBJ2-1; v_gene: TRBV9; d_gene: TRBD2; abundance: -; CDR3aa: CASSGRLASGGEQFF; CDR3nt: TGTGCCAGCAGCGGAAGGTTGGCTAGCGGGGGGGAGCAGTTCTTC
j_gene: TRBJ1-1; v_gene: TRBV7-9; d_gene: -; abundance: -; CDR3aa: CASRPPGGDQAFF; CDR3nt: TGTGCCAGCAGGCCTCCCGGTGGTGATCAAGCTTTCTTT
j_gene: TRBJ1-1; v_gene: TRBV18; d_gene: -; abundance: -; CDR3aa: CASSPWENTEAFF; CDR3nt: TGTGCCAGCTCACCGTGGGAAAACACTGAAGCTTTCTTT
j_gene: TRBJ1-1; v_gene: TRBV6-4; d_gene: TRBD1; abundance: -; CDR3aa: CASSESGGEGTEAFF; CDR3nt: TGTGCCAGCAGTGAGTCAGGGGGAGAGGGGACTGAAGCTTTCTTT
j_gene: TRBJ1-1; v_gene: TRBV11-1; d_gene: -; abundance: -; CDR3aa: CASSLEDTEAFF; CDR3nt: TGTGCCAGCAGCCTAGAGGACACTGAAGCTTTCTTT
j_gene: TRBJ2-3; v_gene: TRBV5-1; d_gene: TRBD2; abundance: once; CDR3aa: CASSLAVWGGTDTQYF; CDR3nt: TGCGCCAGCAGCTTGGCCGTGTGGGGAGGGACAGATACGCAGTATTTT
j_gene: TRBJ1-2; v_gene: TRBV9; d_gene: -; abundance: -; CDR3aa: CASSVGQQYGYTF; CDR3nt: TGTGCCAGCAGCGTAGGTCAACAGTATGGCTACACCTTC
j_gene: TRBJ1-6; v_gene: TRBV7-9; d_gene: TRBD1; abundance: -; CDR3aa: CASSRGTGSSYNSPLHF; CDR3nt: TGTGCCAGCAGCCGGGGGACAGGGAGCTCCTATAATTCACCCCTCCACTTT
j_gene: TRBJ2-1; v_gene: TRBV15; d_gene: -; abundance: once; CDR3aa: CATSRDLAGASYNEQFF; CDR3nt: TGTGCCACCAGCAGAGATCTGGCGGGGGCTTCTTACAATGAGCAGTTCTTC
j_gene: TRBJ2-1; v_gene: TRBV10-3; d_gene: -; abundance: -; CDR3aa: CAISERLEGNEQFF; CDR3nt: TGTGCCATCAGTGAGCGCCTCGAGGGCAATGAGCAGTTCTTC
j_gene: TRBJ1-6; v_gene: TRBV11-2; d_gene: -; abundance: -; CDR3aa: CASGDFFSYNSPLHF; CDR3nt: TGTGCCAGCGGGGACTTTTTCTCCTATAATTCACCCCTCCACTTT
j_gene: TRBJ2-7; v_gene: TRBV6-5; d_gene: -; abundance: -; CDR3aa: CASSYGGNYEQYF; CDR3nt: TGTGCCAGCAGTTACGGGGGGAACTACGAGCAGTACTTC
j_gene: TRBJ2-1; v_gene: TRBV4-1; d_gene: TRBD2; abundance: -; CDR3aa: CASSLGLAGSYNEQFF; CDR3nt: TGCGCCAGCAGCCTAGGACTAGCGGGGTCATACAATGAGCAGTTCTTC
j_gene: TRBJ2-3; v_gene: TRBV27; d_gene: -; abundance: -; CDR3aa: CASSSHGTVGTDTQYF; CDR3nt: TGTGCCAGCAGTTCCCACGGGACGGTGGGCACAGATACGCAGTATTTT
j_gene: TRBJ1-1; v_gene: TRBV7-2; d_gene: -; abundance: -; CDR3aa: CASSLSGGMTEAFF; CDR3nt: TGTGCCAGCAGCTTATCGGGGGGTATGACTGAAGCTTTCTTT
j_gene: TRBJ2-2; v_gene: TRBV7-9; d_gene: TRBD1; abundance: -; CDR3aa: CASRHRDRATGELFF; CDR3nt: TGTGCCAGCAGGCACCGGGACAGGGCAACCGGGGAGCTGTTTTTT
j_gene: TRBJ1-6; v_gene: TRBV5-1; d_gene: -; abundance: -; CDR3aa: CASSLDMARHSPLHF; CDR3nt: TGCGCCAGCAGCTTGGACATGGCCAGACATTCACCCCTCCACTTT
j_gene: TRBJ2-1; v_gene: TRBV11-2; d_gene: -; abundance: -; CDR3aa: CASSSDRPSYNEQFF; CDR3nt: TGTGCCAGCAGCTCCGACAGGCCCTCCTACAATGAGCAGTTCTTC
j_gene: TRBJ2-3; v_gene: TRBV9; d_gene: -; abundance: -; CDR3aa: CASSIGLEGQDTQYF; CDR3nt: TGTGCCAGCAGCATTGGACTTGAAGGGCAAGATACGCAGTATTTT
j_gene: TRBJ1-2; v_gene: TRBV18; d_gene: TRBD1; abundance: -; CDR3aa: CASSRPGGHYGYTF; CDR3nt: TGTGCCAGCTCACGGCCAGGGGGCCACTATGGCTACACCTTC
j_gene: TRBJ1-1; v_gene: TRBV5-8; d_gene: -; abundance: -; CDR3aa: CASSLYRAFF; CDR3nt: TGTGCCAGCAGCTTGTATCGGGCTTTCTTT
j_gene: TRBJ2-6; v_gene: TRBV4-2; d_gene: -; abundance: -; CDR3aa: CASSQEQGIGANVLTF; CDR3nt: TGTGCCAGCAGCCAAGAGCAAGGGATTGGGGCCAACGTCCTGACTTTC
j_gene: TRBJ2-7; v_gene: TRBV18; d_gene: -; abundance: -; CDR3aa: CASSPNRVGDEQYF; CDR3nt: TGTGCCAGCTCACCGAACAGGGTGGGGGACGAGCAGTACTTC
j_gene: TRBJ1-2; v_gene: TRBV2; d_gene: TRBD1; abundance: -; CDR3aa: CASSDGTGVYGYTF; CDR3nt: TGTGCCAGCAGTGACGGGACAGGAGTCTATGGCTACACCTTC